A selection of T cell receptor beta chains follows, all from one sample in a study of blood T cell repertoires in COVID-19. Profiling relied on immunoSEQ multiplex PCR, and the TCRdb table lists in-frame clones only, not all of them. The sample holds some 250,000 clones, 88% seen once. Material for sequencing was peripheral blood. All receptors derive from a human donor in a cohort sampled during active COVID-19. CDR3s include the opening cysteine and the closing phenylalanine or tryptophan. A D gene is named only where the DNA matches it firmly. Size tells how often a clone was seen (once, few, many) or the class of an expanded clone, and some rows leave it out.

CDR3nt: TGTGCCAGCAGCCCCACCCCGACAGGCTACTATGGCTACACCTTC
CDR3aa: CASSPTPTGYYGYTF
v_gene: TRBV7-2
abundance: NA
j_gene: TRBJ1-2
d_gene: NA

CDR3nt: TGTGCCAGCAGCCCCCGGGACTCCTACGAGCAGTACTTC
CDR3aa: CASSPRDSYEQYF
v_gene: TRBV9
abundance: NA
j_gene: TRBJ2-7
d_gene: NA

CDR3nt: TGTGCCAGTAGCAAGGACAGGTCGGTTGAGCAGTACTTC
CDR3aa: CASSKDRSVEQYF
v_gene: TRBV19
abundance: NA
j_gene: TRBJ2-7
d_gene: TRBD1

CDR3nt: TGTGCCAGAACCGATGGCGCGGGTCCACCGCGGATTGAGCAGTTCTTC
CDR3aa: CARTDGAGPPRIEQFF
v_gene: TRBV7-5
abundance: NA
j_gene: TRBJ2-1
d_gene: NA

CDR3nt: TGTGCCAGCAGCAAGTCCCCAGGGAAGAGACTGTTTTTT
CDR3aa: CASSKSPGKRLFF
v_gene: TRBV7-9
abundance: few
j_gene: TRBJ1-4
d_gene: NA

CDR3nt: TGCGCCAGCAGCTTAGGACAGGGAAGGGGTGGCTACACCTTC
CDR3aa: CASSLGQGRGGYTF
v_gene: TRBV5-1
abundance: NA
j_gene: TRBJ1-2
d_gene: TRBD1

CDR3nt: TGCAGTGCTAATGAGCAGGGGAACGAGCAGTACTTC
CDR3aa: CSANEQGNEQYF
v_gene: TRBV20-1
abundance: once
j_gene: TRBJ2-7
d_gene: NA

CDR3nt: TGTGCCAGCAGCCAAGCTCAGCTAGGAGGCAGGGGGGCCCAGTACTTC
CDR3aa: CASSQAQLGGRGAQYF
v_gene: TRBV3-1/TRBV3-2
abundance: NA
j_gene: TRBJ2-5
d_gene: NA

CDR3nt: TGTGCCAGCAGTTACCCAGACAGCCTCAATGAGCAGTTCTTC
CDR3aa: CASSYPDSLNEQFF
v_gene: TRBV6-2/TRBV6-3
abundance: NA
j_gene: TRBJ2-1
d_gene: NA

CDR3nt: TGTGCCAGCAGCCCTCACCGGGACATTTATAGCAATCAGCCCCAGCATTTT
CDR3aa: CASSPHRDIYSNQPQHF
v_gene: TRBV11-3
abundance: NA
j_gene: TRBJ1-5
d_gene: NA